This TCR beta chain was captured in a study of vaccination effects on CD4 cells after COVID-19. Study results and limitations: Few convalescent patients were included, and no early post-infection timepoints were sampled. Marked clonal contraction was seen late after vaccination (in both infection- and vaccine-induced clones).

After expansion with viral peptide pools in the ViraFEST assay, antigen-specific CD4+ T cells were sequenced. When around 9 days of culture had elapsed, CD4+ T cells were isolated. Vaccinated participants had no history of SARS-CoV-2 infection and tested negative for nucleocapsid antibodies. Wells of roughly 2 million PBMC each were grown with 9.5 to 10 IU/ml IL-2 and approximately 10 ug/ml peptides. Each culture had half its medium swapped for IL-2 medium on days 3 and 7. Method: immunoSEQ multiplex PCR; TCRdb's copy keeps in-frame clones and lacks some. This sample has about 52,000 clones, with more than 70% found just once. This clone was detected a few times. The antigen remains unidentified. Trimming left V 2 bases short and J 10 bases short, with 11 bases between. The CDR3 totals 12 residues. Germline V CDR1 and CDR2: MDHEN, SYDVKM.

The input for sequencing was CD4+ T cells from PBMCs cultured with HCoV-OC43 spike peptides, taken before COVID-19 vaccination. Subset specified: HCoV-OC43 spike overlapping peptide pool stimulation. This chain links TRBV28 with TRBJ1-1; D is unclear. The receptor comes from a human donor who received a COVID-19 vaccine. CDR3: CASSLEALGAFF. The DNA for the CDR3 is TGTGCCAGCAGTTTAGAGGCCCTAGGAGCTTTCTTT.